This is a list of T cell receptor beta chains from one sample in a study of blood T cells in healthy people across ages. TCRdb independently ran MiXCR on the 5' RACE reads; one entry per CDR3 protein. The table records 600,000 to 850,000 distinct CDR3 sequences, around 40% of them present only once. Sequencing used blood. The receptor source for this set is a woman aged 60-75 years in good health. Both conserved end residues are part of each CDR3. Each record gives: V gene, J gene, CDR3 protein.

>TRBV9|TRBJ1-1
CASSADWTGGFGTEAFF
>TRBV7-6|TRBJ2-5
CASSPGAWPRETQYF
>TRBV5-1|-
CASSIGRYEQYF
>TRBV20-1|TRBJ1-1
CSALGQGKAFF
>TRBV7-7|TRBJ2-1
CASSLGTSGINNEQFF
>TRBV4-2|TRBJ2-7
CASSQAGLAPYEQYF
>TRBV27|TRBJ1-4
CASSLVFRATNEKLFF
>TRBV11-2|TRBJ1-2
CASSLNRNYGYTF
>TRBV7-9|TRBJ1-2
CASSPLKQGEGYTF
>TRBV7-2|TRBJ2-1
CASSFASGNEQFF
>TRBV12-3/TRBV12-4|TRBJ2-1
CASSSTSGGAGSEQFF
>TRBV28|TRBJ1-2
CASGTTNYGYTF
>TRBV3-1|TRBJ2-7
CASSKETSGSFYEQYF
>TRBV10-2|TRBJ1-4
CVSSTTGGREKLFF
>TRBV6-1|TRBJ1-5
CASSEVRGAGNQPQHF
>TRBV7-9|TRBJ1-6
CASSLDGTGNRSPLHF
>TRBV7-9|TRBJ2-3
CASSLGTSGVTDTQYF
>TRBV5-1|TRBJ1-2
CASSFGGTGGEGYTF
>TRBV10-3|TRBJ2-1
CAISDGDYNEQFF
>TRBV2|TRBJ1-4
CASRDTTATNEKLFF
>TRBV11-2|TRBJ2-3
CASSLGGQSIDTQYF
>TRBV10-3|TRBJ1-2
CAISEADRDGYTF
>TRBV11-2|TRBJ2-3
CASSFSAASTDTQYF
>TRBV28|TRBJ2-3
CASSAPPMGARTDTQYF
>TRBV15|TRBJ1-4
CATSRVGFSGGEKLFF
>TRBV3-1|TRBJ2-1
CASSTGPAGENEQFF
>TRBV4-3|TRBJ2-7
CASSQDPLLHYEQYF
>TRBV28|TRBJ2-7
CASSLGGLDPYEQYF
>TRBV20-1|TRBJ2-1
CSARDGAGGGNEQFF
>TRBV4-3|TRBJ2-7
CASSQVAGTTYEQYF
>TRBV27|TRBJ2-3
CASSLGGGHTDTQYF
>TRBV5-1|TRBJ2-3
CASSSGQGEADTQYF
>TRBV4-3|TRBJ2-5
CTSSQDDSSHEQYF
>TRBV10-3|TRBJ2-7
CAISSAGGGAYEQYF
>TRBV10-3|TRBJ2-3
CAISEGTGGVNTQYF
>TRBV7-8|TRBJ1-1
CASSSTGEASEAFF
>TRBV7-8|-
CASTITGTLGTQYF
>TRBV20-1|TRBJ2-1
CGAARRETQFF
>TRBV18|-
CASSPLEAETQYF
>TRBV20-1|TRBJ2-1
CSAGDGGSSYNEQFF
>TRBV9|TRBJ1-1
CASSTNAEAFF
>TRBV20-1|TRBJ1-6
CRARAPVDGSPLHF
>TRBV12-3/TRBV12-4|TRBJ2-7
CASTPEAGAYEQYF
>TRBV18|TRBJ2-1
CASSPPNSGENNEQFF
>TRBV7-2|TRBJ2-3
CASSLSYLRRDTQYF
>TRBV7-9|TRBJ2-1
CASSLKEAGGYNEQFF
>TRBV10-3|TRBJ1-2
CAISESKYYGYTF
>TRBV7-9|TRBJ2-7
CASGVGTGSHEQYF
>TRBV24-1|TRBJ2-5
CATGDTGTGWEETQYF